This T cell receptor (beta chain) is from a study of response to subunit inactivated influenza vaccine. The length of the CDR3 is 15 residues. The V segment lost 6 bases and the J segment 6 bases; nucleotides outside the gene matches: 5. A single record per CDR3 protein comes from TCRdb applying MiXCR to the RT-PCR reads. The sample lists 500,000 or so distinct CDR3 sequences; approximately 15% were seen once. V gene TRBV12-3 or TRBV12-4 combines with J gene TRBJ2-6; 10 nucleotides match TRBD1. This TCR was recovered from a man in his fifties or sixties who received an inactivated influenza vaccine. The material was CD4+ T cells sorted from PBMCs, obtained less than 30 months after vaccination. This CDR3 reads CASSLDRGMANVLTF. In DNA, the CDR3 is TGTGCCAGCAGCCTGGACAGGGGGATGGCCAACGTCCTGACTTTC.